This T cell receptor (beta chain) was sequenced during a study of T cell responses to AZD1222 COVID-19 vaccine. Germline V lookup: CDR1 SGHDT, CDR2 YYEEEE. This CDR3 is 14 amino acids long. V was cut by 0 bases and J by 3 bases, with 9 bases left in between. Generated by immunoSEQ multiplex PCR, the TCRdb table keeps only in-frame clones and is missing some. The profile shows 190,000 or so clones, approximately 93% of them singletons. V and J are TRBV5-6 and TRBJ1-2; maybe TRBD1 (6 bases). The origin of this receptor is an adult who received the AZD1222 COVID-19 vaccine. The sequences come from peripheral blood, collected 28 days after the second AZD1222 dose. The CDR3 nucleotides are TGTGCCAGCAGCTTGGTAGGGGGGGACTATGGCTACACCTTC. Its translation is CASSLVGGDYGYTF.